These T cell receptor beta chains were read from a single sample in a study of vaccination effects on CD4 cells after COVID-19. The assay was immunoSEQ multiplex PCR, and TCRdb's table has in-frame clones only and misses some. There are tens of thousands of clones in the sample; 65% to 80% occur only once, and less than 2.5% lies in the top ten. Which antigens these TCRs recognize remains unknown. The sample in question was CD4+ T cells from PBMCs cultured without peptide, obtained after COVID-19 vaccination. These receptors came from a human donor who received a COVID-19 vaccine. Each CDR3 is given with its conserved first and last residue. D genes are given only for firm matches.

d_call j_call v_call cdr3_aa
. TRBJ1-6 TRBV7-2 CASSLASVGLGSPLHF
. TRBJ2-5 TRBV7-9 CASSLVRVETQYF
. TRBJ1-6 TRBV18 CASSEIGTPNSPLHF
. TRBJ1-6 TRBV7-3 CASSLKGLDSPLHF
TRBD1 TRBJ1-5 TRBV2 CASSGGQGNNQPQHF
. TRBJ1-3 TRBV5-6 CASSFGDTGNTIYF
TRBD1 TRBJ2-3 TRBV7-9 CASSPDPGQGRDTQYF
. TRBJ2-5 TRBV4-1 CASSQVFSDKEETQYF
. TRBJ2-1 TRBV7-6 CASSNQVGLGNEQFF
. TRBJ1-1 TRBV10-2 CASSESGGTEAFF
. TRBJ1-5 TRBV6-5 CASRRDSNQPQHF
TRBD1 TRBJ1-4 TRBV4-1 CASSQVTPGQGDYYEKLFF
. TRBJ1-2 TRBV5-1 CASSLYLGSYGYTF
TRBD1 TRBJ1-6 TRBV19 CASRRGQGNSPLHF
. TRBJ1-2 TRBV7-8 CASSWNRAREGYTF
. TRBJ1-5 TRBV5-6 CASSRGGNNQPQHF
TRBD1 TRBJ1-1 TRBV30 CAWRTGGRYTEAFF
TRBD1 TRBJ1-3 TRBV6-5 CASSRQGAGNTIYF
TRBD1 TRBJ2-3 TRBV9 CASSADRGSTDTQYF
TRBD1 TRBJ1-2 TRBV27 CASSMTGSNGYTF
. TRBJ1-5 TRBV19 CASSVNSNQPQHF
. TRBJ2-3 TRBV2 CASSLGPRDTQYF
. TRBJ2-3 TRBV7-2 CASSLVGVAADTQYF
. TRBJ2-3 TRBV3-1/TRBV3-2 CASSQVPPGGSSSTDTQYF
TRBD1 TRBJ1-1 TRBV14 CASSLYATGGINTEAFF
. TRBJ2-1 TRBV3-1/TRBV3-2 CASSQGGASSYNEQFF
. TRBJ1-5 TRBV28 CASTPWREPSNQPQHF
TRBD2 TRBJ2-2 TRBV27 CASSFPSGATPGELFF
TRBD1 TRBJ2-2 TRBV6-2/TRBV6-3 CASSSFGTVNTGELFF
. TRBJ1-1 TRBV5-1 CASNRQGTQNTEAFF
. TRBJ1-1 TRBV5-1 CASSLARDTEAFF
. TRBJ1-6 TRBV12-3/TRBV12-4 CASGRTNSPLHF
. TRBJ2-2 TRBV24-1 CATSDWRGGTGELFF
. TRBJ1-6 TRBV7-2 CASSLGAAVTLYNSPLHF
. TRBJ1-1 TRBV9 CASSVMGGDTEAFF
. TRBJ1-1 TRBV18 CASLKLGLGTEAFF
. TRBJ1-2 TRBV5-6 CASSLTVDYGYTF
. TRBJ2-5 TRBV15 CATAYTRGGHETQYF
TRBD1 TRBJ2-3 TRBV6-6 CASSGTVLTDTQYF
. TRBJ1-6 TRBV6-5 CASSYSGVDSPLHF
. TRBJ2-2 TRBV6-5 CASIMGHLPTGELFF
TRBD1 TRBJ2-2 TRBV10-3 CAISPGQGLSGELFF
TRBD2 TRBJ2-2 TRBV3-1/TRBV3-2 CASSQDAGGPTGELFF
. TRBJ1-5 TRBV14 CASSQGLGQPQHF